This TCR beta chain was sequenced during a study of T-cell reconstitution after alpha-beta-depleted transplantation in children. This sample's TCRbeta library carried unique molecular identifier barcodes. TCRdb re-analysed the PCR reads in MiXCR, keeping a single row per CDR3 protein. The sample holds approximately 520,000 distinct CDR3 sequences, over 9.5% seen once. This clonotype was observed a handful of times. The target antigen is unknown. Trimming pared 3 bases from V and 12 bases from J, leaving 12 bases between. The germline V gene encodes CDR1 MNHNS and CDR2 SASEGT. This CDR3 is built from 12 residues. General study points: Expanded graft clones numbering several hundred reportedly gave rise to alpha-beta T cells about two months after transplant. After transplant, high TCRbeta diversity at day 60 in some patients arose from surviving recipient T cells and thymic progenitors. T-cell numbers and diversity, one year after transplant, stemmed largely from T cells that were newly produced.

This rearrangement joins TRBV6-1 to TRBJ2-1; D not certain. This receptor was obtained from a female patient aged 2-10 years who had a stem cell transplant for aplastic anemia, so the T cells may come from the graft donor. Sequenced here: PBMCs, mostly from graft donor cells, sampled 180 days after TCRalphabeta/CD19-depleted stem cell transplant. The CDR3 spells CASSEIQVRQFF. The CDR3 bases are TGTGCCAGCAGTGAGATCCAGGTGAGGCAGTTCTTC.